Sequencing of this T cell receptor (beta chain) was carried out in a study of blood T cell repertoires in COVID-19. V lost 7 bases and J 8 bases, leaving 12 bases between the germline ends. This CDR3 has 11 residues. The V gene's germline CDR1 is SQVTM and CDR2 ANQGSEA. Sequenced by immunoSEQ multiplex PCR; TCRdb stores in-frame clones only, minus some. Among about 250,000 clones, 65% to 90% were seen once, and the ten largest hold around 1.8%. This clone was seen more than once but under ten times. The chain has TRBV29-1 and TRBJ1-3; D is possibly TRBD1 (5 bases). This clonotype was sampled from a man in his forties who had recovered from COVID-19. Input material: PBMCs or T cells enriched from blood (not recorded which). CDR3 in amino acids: CSALKGDTIYF. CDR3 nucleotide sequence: TGCAGCGCACTCAAAGGGGACACCATATATTTT.